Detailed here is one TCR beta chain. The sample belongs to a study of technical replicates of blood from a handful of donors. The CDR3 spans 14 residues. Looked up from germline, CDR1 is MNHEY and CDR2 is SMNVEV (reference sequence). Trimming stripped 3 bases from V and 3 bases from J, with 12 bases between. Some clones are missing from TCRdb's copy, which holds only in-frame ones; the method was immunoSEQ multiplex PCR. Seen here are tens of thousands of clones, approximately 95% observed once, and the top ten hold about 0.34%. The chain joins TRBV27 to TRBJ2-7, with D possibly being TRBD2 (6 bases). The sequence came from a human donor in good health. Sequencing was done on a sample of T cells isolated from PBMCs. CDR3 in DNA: TGTGCCAGCAGTTTCTGGCAGGGAGGCTACGAGCAGTACTTC. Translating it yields CASSFWQGGYEQYF.